This TCR beta chain is drawn from a study of beta chain features in type 1 diabetes. Study findings and constraints: Sequencing used cDNA, and cells with high TCR expression could therefore be over-represented. Short templates might get an advantage during PCR, and this would be equal in patients and controls.

The sequenced template was cDNA made from the entire isolated RNA. The protocol was immunoSEQ multiplex PCR, while the TCRdb copy is restricted to in-frame clones and leaves out a portion. The table has fewer than 200,000 clones, around 8% seen once; the top ten hold 0.65%. V shed 7 bases and J shed 5 bases, with 9 bases lying between them. The CDR3 is 12 residues long. The germline V gene has CDR1 MDHEN and CDR2 SYDVKM. Note on this clone: Its antigen remains unknown.

This sequence originates from a man aged 18 to 29 in good health. The genes are TRBV28 and TRBJ1-5, with a weak D call TRBD1 (5 bases). The sequenced sample was central memory CD4+ T cells from blood. The CDR3 reads CASNGRDQPQHF. CDR3 DNA: TGTGCCAGCAATGGCAGGGATCAGCCCCAGCATTTT.